Below, one T cell receptor (beta chain) is given with its context. Its recognized antigen is unknown. The input lacks base qualities; no much larger clone sits a single base away. Only healthy Caucasian donors were included. Three pairs of female monozygotic twins, all aged roughly 18 to 29 years, were included in the twin cohort. Peripheral blood mononuclear cells were the source from which RNA for the TCR libraries was isolated. This entry comes from a study of identical twins (dated by TCRdb to about 2016). Describing the broader study: To test whether fetal clonotypes persist, the study used deep sequencing on TCR alpha and beta repertoires from monozygotic twins, unrelated adults of various ages, and cord blood. To rule out contamination, the twin experiments were replicated at different times with different library preparation protocols. What the research found in general, with its limitations: Recombination models systematically underestimated out-of-frame TCR alpha sharing in monozygotic twins but agreed with sharing between unrelated individuals. Compared with coincidental sharing between unrelated individuals, an excess of low generation-probability sequences was observed among out-of-frame TCR alpha sequences shared between twins. Abundant cord blood beta clonotypes carried fewer insertions; young adult naive repertoires showed a weaker similar trend, while memory repertoires showed none. Zero-insertion analyses could be partly confounded by invariant T cells such as MAIT and iNKT, though diverse VJ usage argued against such confounding for most clonotypes. The excess sharing between twins in beta out-of-frame sequences was weaker because fewer shared sequences reduced the signal-to-noise ratio. Because the same donors could not be followed over many years, conclusions were based on cross-sectional statistical analysis.

Library prep was done by 5' RACE. TCRdb lists the instrument as Illumina HiSeq 2000. A universal primer binding site was introduced by template switching, and a unique molecular identifier was present in the final cDNA, enabling accurate counting of TCR cDNA molecules. Specific primers in the conserved constant-segment region were used to synthesize first-strand cDNA for the TCR alpha and beta chains. To control for contamination, every cDNA library carried two barcodes: a SMART-Mk sample barcode plus Illumina barcodes. TruSeq adapter sequences and Illumina sample barcodes were added in two successive PCR steps. The Illumina HiSeq platform was used with custom primers to sequence TCR alpha and beta cDNA libraries. The original pipeline was this. Raw reads were processed with MiGEC to extract unique molecular identifiers, and MiXCR was used to determine CDR3 positions. Recombination models were inferred per individual with the repgenHMM and IGoR tools using an EM algorithm. The analysis of shared clonotypes was done with the tcR package in R, with sharing normalized by the product of cloneset sizes. To study raw recombination without the effects of thymic and clonal selection, out-of-frame nonproductive sequences were analyzed. The raw public data were reprocessed by TCRdb itself: fastp quality trimming at Q25, MiXCR clonotype calling, in-frame beta chains only. Each record represents a unique CDR3 protein, reported with the most common genes and DNA among its rows. TCRdb's processing, not the study's, gives the V and J calls here. A total of nearly 650,000 distinct CDR3 sequences appear in this sample, roughly 7.1% of them only once. Roughly 1.6% of the sample rests with the top ten.

These same data were also listed under a study on yellow fever vaccine responses in identical twins. Per that second paper: The authors reported that the T cell response to vaccination in identical twins appeared partly convergent and partly personalized. In identical twins, the study followed T cell clones that responded to the vaccine with precision.

This clonotype was obtained from a woman aged 18-29 years in good health. Sequencing was done on a sample of PBMCs.

The CDR3 is CATAAGWNQPQHF. The sequence in DNA is TGTGCCACCGCTGCGGGTTGGAATCAGCCCCAGCATTTT. Recombination linked TRBV12-3 or TRBV12-4 to TRBJ1-5, with no reliable assignment of the D segment. Cut back by 10 bases and 4 bases, the V and J ends lie 14 bases apart. The CDR3 starts with the cysteine, ends with the phenylalanine, and has 13 residues. The sequence is cut down to CDR3 DNA, 39 bases in frame from base 1.